The T cell receptor (beta chain) described here comes from a study of control samples from healthy donors and cancer patients. The germline V gene encodes CDR1 SEHNR and CDR2 FQNEAQ (reference sequence). Between the trimmed V and J ends, which lost 5 bases and 8 bases, there was a span of 13 bases. The CDR3 runs 13 residues. Clones were read by immunoSEQ multiplex PCR, and TCRdb kept only the in-frame ones, dropping some. Of over 100,000 clones listed, around 88% were seen once; the top ten hold under 20%. Sequenced sample: blood. The J gene is TRBJ2-1, the V gene TRBV7-9, with D possibly matching TRBD2 (5 bases). This sequence was found in a woman aged 45-65 years in good health. The CDR3 nucleotides are TGTGCCAGCAGCGCGGGTGCAGTCGATGAGCAGTTCTTC. This sequence encodes CASSAGAVDEQFF.